This TCR beta chain was profiled in a study of CD8+ T cells in alopecia areata listed by TCRdb under 2018. Study-wide context: High-throughput TCRbeta sequencing was used to examine T cell clonal expansion in alopecia areata in both the C3H/HeJ mouse model and human patients. In humans, TCRbeta sequencing was performed on scalp tissue and on sorted CD4+ and CD8+ peripheral blood T cells from healthy controls and from patients with patchy or totalis/universalis alopecia areata. Clonality in the scalp was compared among normal scalp (n=4), patchy alopecia areata scalp (n=8), and alopecia totalis/universalis scalp (n=8). RNA was extracted with the PAXgene miRNA kit for fixed scalp, the miRNeasy kit for PBMCs, and the RNeasy kit for mouse skin. TCRbeta CDR3 regions were amplified by immunoSEQ multiplex PCR with 35 Vbeta forward and 13 Jbeta reverse primers.

Library method: the immunoSEQ multiplex PCR assay. To provide template for TCR sequencing, every sample had RNA extracted and reverse transcribed into cDNA. SuperScript III was used for first-strand cDNA synthesis, primed with a 2:1 mix of oligo-dT and random hexamers. A synthetic immune receptor repertoire was used to gauge amplification bias, and whatever bias remained was removed computationally. Regarding the original processing steps: Raw reads were preprocessed for error removal, and CDR3 was defined according to IMGT conventions as running from the conserved cysteine to phenylalanine. Clonality was calculated as 1 minus Shannon entropy normalized by log2 of the number of productive unique TCRs. CD4 or CD8 identity of scalp clones was inferred by cross-referencing scalp TCRbeta sequences with sorted blood CD4 and CD8 repertoires. The table comes from immuneACCESS by way of TCRdb, which keeps in-frame sequences with V and J called. Part of the clones is missing from these tables; in studies checked, under half for an unresolved V gene and the rest for unknown reasons. V, J and clone size are those of that table, while D and trimming were read from the DNA. Present in this sample are around 190,000 clones, roughly 56% of which were seen just once. Nearly 5% of the sample lies in the top ten.

The full study reports these points: Shared TCR sequences between patients were less evident than in mice, which may be partly attributable to HLA diversity in the patient population. Unlike mouse skin, where gammadelta T cells dominate, normal human skin contains resident alphabeta T cells that get sequenced too, which complicates analysis of the scalp TCR repertoire. Higher clonality and more expanded CD8+ clones were observed in lesional scalp than in normal scalp, particularly in alopecia totalis/universalis, a finding suggestive of antigenic drive.

As for this clone: The antigen this receptor binds is unknown. Per-nucleotide qualities are absent, and no much larger clonotype sits a single base away.

PBMCs were separated by density centrifugation and stained for CD3, CD4 and CD8, after which CD4+ and CD8+ T cells were sorted on a FACSAria. Scalp biopsies and blood samples were obtained from unaffected controls. Sequences SQVTM (CDR1) and ANQGSEA (CDR2) are obtained from the germline V gene. Its CDR3 holds 14 amino acids, cysteine through phenylalanine. The only DNA kept is the CDR3, 42 bases in frame from the first base. V loses 7 bases, J loses 1 base, and the germline ends lie 16 bases apart. The chain links TRBV29-1 with TRBJ1-1; TRBD1 is a possible D gene, resting on 6 matching bases. This TCR was recovered from a human donor in good health. The sequencing sample was made of CD8+ T cells sorted from blood. The DNA sequence is given as TGCAGCGGGGAGGCCGGGACAACGAACACTGAAGCTTTCTTT. This is translated as CSGEAGTTNTEAFF.